This TCR beta chain comes out of a study of blood T cell repertoires in COVID-19 (dated by TCRdb to the early 2020s). Describing the broader study: Samples from collaborators originated in the United States, Italy and Spain and spanned both the acute and convalescent phases of COVID-19. Sample metadata almost always included a de-identified subject ID, COVID-19 status, age in years and sex. The prospective study material was composed of cDNA or gDNA derived from T cells, B-cell-depleted T cells, or PBMCs. The samples were drawn from two sources: the first 160 participants of the ongoing ImmuneRACE study, and 1,000 to 1,500 subjects contributed by 6 global collaborators. Deeply sampled blood TCRbeta repertoires from subjects exposed to, actively infected with, or recovered from COVID-19 were included in the dataset. Where available, HLA class I and class II types were obtained from metadata supplied by the sample provider rather than from assay-based typing. A freely available public database, intended as a resource for researchers studying the immune response to SARS-CoV-2, is where the repertoires were released. General conclusions and limits of the study: Clinical and demographic metadata were provided uncurated, with the amount varying by source and participant.

Reading the germline V gene gives CDR1 MDHEN and CDR2 SYDVKM. Spanning cysteine to phenylalanine, the CDR3 consists of 15 amino acids. Only CDR3 DNA remains: 45 bases, in frame from the first base. At the junction V is shortened by 5 bases and J by 1 base, with 12 bases in between. As concerns this clone: Its antigen has not been determined. Base-call qualities are not available, and no considerably larger clone is one nucleotide away.

Participants in the prospective study were enrolled through a virtual design, were aged roughly 18 to 100 years, and lived in 20 to 30 United States geographic areas. In the prospective study, cohorts were assigned on the basis of participant-reported clinical history obtained from a screening survey and a study questionnaire. ImmuneRACE Cohort 3 recovered participants were defined by two consecutive negative NP/OP PCR tests, healthcare professional clearance, or symptom resolution. In the prospective study, mobile phlebotomists collected whole blood, serum and a nasopharyngeal or oropharyngeal swab from each participant. Over a roughly 2-month period, participants in the prospective study had the option of providing additional blood draws and questionnaires. Prospective study blood samples were shipped either frozen or at room temperature before DNA extraction. TCRbeta CDR3 regions were amplified from genomic DNA by means of the immunoSEQ Assay, a bias-controlled multiplex PCR. The authors' pipeline ran thus. Within the assay, amplification of reference gene primers was used to estimate how many nucleated cells each sample contained. To quantify the absolute abundance of each unique TCRbeta CDR3 rearrangement, sequence reads were collapsed and filtered. For each sample, productive Simpson clonality was calculated as the square root of Simpson's diversity index over productive rearrangements. Drawn from immuneACCESS, this table holds only the in-frame rearrangements with V and J called that TCRdb kept. Clones are partly lost; checked studies trace under half to an unresolved V gene and leave the rest unexplained. Clone size and the V and J calls come from that table; the DNA yielded D and trimming. In this sample the table shows about 370,000 clones, roughly nine tenths of which occur a single time. Less than 1.2% of the sample comes from the top ten.

The material sequenced was PBMCs or T cells enriched from blood (not recorded which). This clonotype originated in a man between 18 and 35 years old who had recovered from COVID-19. The V and J genes are TRBV28 and TRBJ2-1; D gene: possibly TRBD1, on 6 matching bases. The DNA is as follows: TGTGCCAGCAGTGAATGGGGGCGATCCTACAATGAGCAGTTCTTC. It translates as CASSEWGRSYNEQFF.